The T cell receptor beta chain described here comes from a study of a mutant IDH1 vaccine in newly diagnosed glioma. Study-wide context: The treated group averaged around 40 years old and was roughly 60% male, roughly 40% female.

Note on this clone: Its specificity is not known.

Time point of the sample: week 23, last vaccination. One vaccine dose held 300 ug of mutant IDH1 20-mer peptide and came with topical imiquimod. Generated by immunoSEQ multiplex PCR, the TCRdb table keeps only in-frame clones and is missing some. Among 25,000 to 30,000 clones listed, roughly 80% were seen once. Germline CDR1 reads SGHKS; CDR2 reads YYEKEE (reference sequence). The length of the CDR3 is 13 residues. V was trimmed by 4 bases and J by 4 bases, leaving 11 bases between them. The rearrangement uses TRBV5-5 and TRBJ1-2; maybe TRBD1 (6 bases). The material was PBMCs, obtained from a glioma patient whose treatment included an IDH1 peptide vaccine. The TCR originated in a woman aged 25-40 years with glioma. The CDR3 nucleotides are TGTGCCAGCAGCCCGGGGGGCACCTATGGCTACACCTTC. Protein: CASSPGGTYGYTF.